A selection of T cell receptor beta chains follows, all from one sample in a study of blood T cell repertoires in COVID-19. Clones were sequenced by immunoSEQ multiplex PCR, and TCRdb holds only the in-frame ones, with some missing. In the table there are more than 250,000 clones, about nine tenths of which are singletons. The sample comprised PBMCs or T cells enriched from blood (not recorded which). These receptor sequences come from a woman between 18 and 29 years old who had recovered from COVID-19. Both conserved end residues are part of each CDR3. The order of the fields is J gene, D gene, V gene, CDR3 protein. A D gene is named only where the DNA matches it firmly.

>TRBJ1-1|-|TRBV7-9
CASSSQLGPTEAFF
>TRBJ2-2|-|TRBV30
CAWSPQGTGELFF
>TRBJ1-1|-|TRBV9
CASSVGGGEGAEAFF
>TRBJ1-5|TRBD1|TRBV6-6
CASSPGTVYSNQPQHF
>TRBJ1-5|TRBD1|TRBV28
CASSLGRGVNNQPQHF
>TRBJ2-3|TRBD2|TRBV5-1
CASSLAQGLAGDTQYF
>TRBJ1-5|-|TRBV19
CASSPRRGGVNQPQHF
>TRBJ2-1|TRBD2|TRBV3-1/TRBV3-2
CASSQDRASGYNEQFF
>TRBJ1-3|-|TRBV7-3
CASSGGPGIYNTIYF
>TRBJ2-7|-|TRBV5-6
CASSIVSRSSYEQYF
>TRBJ1-2|TRBD1|TRBV7-9
CASSLGQDRVNGYTF
>TRBJ2-2|TRBD2|TRBV9
CASSVIAGNTGELFF
>TRBJ2-3|-|TRBV7-6
CASSLADGGSFTDTQYF
>TRBJ2-7|-|TRBV6-5
CASSPLRGWQYF
>TRBJ2-1|-|TRBV12-2
CASRLAVGPGVAGDEQFF
>TRBJ1-3|-|TRBV7-9
CASSRGGLSSGNTIYF
>TRBJ1-1|-|TRBV5-1
CASSLASENTEAFF
>TRBJ2-5|TRBD2|TRBV2
CASSEGLAGGGQETQYF
>TRBJ2-6|-|TRBV5-4
CASSQPTGANVLTF
>TRBJ2-3|TRBD2|TRBV11-2
CASSLDPSGSADTQYF
>TRBJ2-1|-|TRBV4-2
CASSQVGGGTNNEQFF
>TRBJ1-2|-|TRBV15
CATSRDGGSYGYTF
>TRBJ2-3|TRBD2|TRBV4-2
CASSRTSGGEGDTQYF
>TRBJ1-2|TRBD1|TRBV11-2
CASSLATGTGVSYTF
>TRBJ1-1|TRBD1|TRBV5-5
CASSINRGRNTEAFF
>TRBJ1-1|TRBD1|TRBV19
CASSSNQGAVTEAFF
>TRBJ2-1|-|TRBV10-3
CAISDPERGLFNEQFF
>TRBJ2-3|-|TRBV7-9
CASSSRTSTDTQYF
>TRBJ1-2|TRBD1|TRBV18
CASSPPGDRDYGYTF
>TRBJ1-2|TRBD1|TRBV10-3
CAISEREGQGVNGYTF
>TRBJ2-4|-|TRBV7-3
CASSLWAGNIQYF
>TRBJ1-2|-|TRBV30
CAWSVHGSGRGYTF
>TRBJ2-7|-|TRBV11-3
CASSQGAPNYEQYF
>TRBJ2-7|TRBD1|TRBV11-3
CASSLDTGGLYEQYF
>TRBJ2-3|TRBD1|TRBV5-5
CASSLVRRTGLTDTQYF
>TRBJ1-6|TRBD1|TRBV27
CASSLLQGAMNSPLHF
>TRBJ1-2|TRBD1|TRBV3-1/TRBV3-2
CASSQVGTAGYTF
>TRBJ1-2|-|TRBV27
CASSSTGSGYGYTF
>TRBJ1-4|TRBD1|TRBV12-3/TRBV12-4
CASLGTGTYELFF
>TRBJ1-2|-|TRBV7-9
CASRPQGGVENGYTF
>TRBJ2-3|-|TRBV19
CASSIQGQTDTQYF
>TRBJ1-4|TRBD1|TRBV18
CASSRQGNGNEKLFF
>TRBJ2-7|TRBD1|TRBV19
CASSLGTDYEQYF
>TRBJ2-4|TRBD2|TRBV11-2
CASSLGLVRKNIQYF
>TRBJ2-7|-|TRBV6-5
CASSDYSQRNEQYF